This TCR beta chain was sequenced during a study of T cell repertoires in cytomegalovirus infection. Study-wide background: In the study, CMV epitopes included recently identified HLA-C-restricted and well-studied HLA-B-restricted ones. The public TCR beta signatures pointed to both CMV infection and matching HLA type. Study-wide results and limits: In two of eight donors, the top clonotype was HLA-C-restricted CMV-specific.

Via MiXCR, TCRdb re-called the reads, giving one row per CDR3 protein. The sample comprises approximately 1,000,000 distinct CDR3 sequences, less than 35% of which are singletons, and about 14% rests with the top ten. Looked up from germline, CDR1 is SGHAT and CDR2 is FQNNGV. This CDR3 has 15 amino acids. The V end was cut by 0 bases, the J end by 3 bases, with 11 bases between. The sample holds a few counts of this clonotype. Antigen unknown. This chain uses TRBV11-2 with TRBJ1-1, with a weak D call TRBD1 (5 bases). The sample here was cultured CD8+ T cells from PBMCs, taken from culture after CMV antigen stimulation. This sequence was found in a human donor in good health (CMV status not recorded). Some clones in this sample may be carry-over from other donors' samples. The CDR3 here is CASSLEISGYTEAFF. In nucleotides, the CDR3 is TGTGCCAGCAGCTTAGAGATTTCAGGGTACACTGAAGCTTTCTTT.